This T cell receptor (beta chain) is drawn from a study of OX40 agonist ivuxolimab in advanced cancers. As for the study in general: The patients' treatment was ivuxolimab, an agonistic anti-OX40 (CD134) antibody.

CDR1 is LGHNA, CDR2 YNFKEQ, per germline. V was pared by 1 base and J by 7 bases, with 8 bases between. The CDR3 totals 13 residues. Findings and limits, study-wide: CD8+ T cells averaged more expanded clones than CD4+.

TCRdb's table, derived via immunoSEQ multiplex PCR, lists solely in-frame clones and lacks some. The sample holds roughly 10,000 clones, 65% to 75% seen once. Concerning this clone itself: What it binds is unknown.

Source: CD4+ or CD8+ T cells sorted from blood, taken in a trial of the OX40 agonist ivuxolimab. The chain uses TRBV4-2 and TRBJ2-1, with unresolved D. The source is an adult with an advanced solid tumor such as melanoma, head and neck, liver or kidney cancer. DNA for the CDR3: TGTGCCAGCAGCCAAGGGGCATGGAATGAGCAGTTCTTC. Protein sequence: CASSQGAWNEQFF.